This T cell receptor beta chain was identified during a study of shared clonotypes between healthy human individuals. Comments on this clone: Its antigen is unknown.

Regarding the study as a whole: In contrast to clonotypes shared by all four donors, non-shared clonotypes had lower generation probabilities.

Measured with immunoSEQ multiplex PCR; TCRdb has only the in-frame clones, and not every one. There are about 2.3 million clones in the sample; 92% occur only once, and around 0.38% lies in the top ten. The clonotype comes from a man in his late teens or twenties in good health. Some clones in this sample may be carry-over from other donors' samples. The sequenced sample was naive CD4+ T cells from PBMCs. Regarding subset: CD45RA+ positively selected.

The CDR3 sequence is CASSLRTSGTYEQYF. The CDR3 coding sequence is TGTGCCAGCAGCCTCCGGACTAGCGGAACCTACGAGCAGTACTTC. The J gene is TRBJ2-7, the V gene TRBV7-9, with TRBD2 identical over 10 bases. V shed 5 bases and J 2 bases; nucleotides not matched to a gene: 6. This CDR3 is 15 amino acids long. Germline V gives CDR1 SEHNR, CDR2 FQNEAQ (reference sequence).